This TCR beta chain comes out of a study of T cell repertoires in aging, cancer and after chemotherapy. Multiplex touch-down PCR with TRB-A/B primers amplified rearranged V-D-J TRB sequences. TCRdb re-called the multiplex PCR reads through MiXCR, storing one row per CDR3 protein. Among about 11,000 distinct CDR3 sequences listed, 20% to 30% were seen once. Study observations and caveats: In healthy donors, age-related TCR diversity loss mainly reflected lost richness. Immunological memory after chemotherapy cannot be judged from the repertoire data. Median generation probability rose over the chemotherapy interval in each cancer cohort, suggesting rebound thymic output. Compared with age-matched healthy donors, untreated hematological or solid cancer patients showed higher blood TCR clonality.

Amplification of TCR beta used genomic DNA extracted from peripheral blood. By share, this clonotype ranks as medium-sized. Antigen unknown. Trimming removed 6 bases from V and 3 bases from J, with 14 bases in between. The germline CDR1 and CDR2 sequences are LNHDA and SQIVND (reference sequence). The CDR3 consists of 15 residues. Sample: blood. This rearrangement joins TRBV19 to TRBJ1-4; D unresolved. The sequence derives from a human donor in good health. The CDR3 protein is CASSVPGGSNEKLFF. DNA of the CDR3: TGTGCCAGTAGCGTTCCTGGCGGGTCTAATGAAAAACTGTTTTTT.